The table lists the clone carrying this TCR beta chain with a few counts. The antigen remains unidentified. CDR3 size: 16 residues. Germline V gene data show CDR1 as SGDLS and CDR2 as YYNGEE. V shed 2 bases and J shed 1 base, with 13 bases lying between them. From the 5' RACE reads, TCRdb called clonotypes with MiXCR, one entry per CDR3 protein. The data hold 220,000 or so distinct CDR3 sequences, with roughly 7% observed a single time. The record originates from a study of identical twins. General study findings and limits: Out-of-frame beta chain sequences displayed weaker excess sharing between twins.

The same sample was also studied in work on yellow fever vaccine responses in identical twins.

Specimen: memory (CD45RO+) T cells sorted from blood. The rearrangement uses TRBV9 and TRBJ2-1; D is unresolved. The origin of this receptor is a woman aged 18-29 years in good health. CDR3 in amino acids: CASSVSHLLSYNEQFF. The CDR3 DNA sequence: TGTGCCAGCAGCGTGAGCCACTTGTTGTCCTACAATGAGCAGTTCTTC.